This entry is about one T cell receptor (beta chain). Two negative PCRs, clearance, or symptom resolution characterized the recovered Cohort 3 donors. This entry is derived from a study of blood T cell repertoires in COVID-19. Study overall: Donors in the United States, Italy and Spain gave samples during acute or convalescent COVID-19.

Original handling: Researchers report that nucleated cell counts were estimated from reference gene primer amplification. Assay: immunoSEQ multiplex PCR; the TCRdb copy retains only in-frame clones and omits some. V, J and clone size derive from that table, while D and trimming were established from the DNA sequence. The sample consists of 250,000 to 350,000 clones, 87% of them appearing once. The TCR originated in a young woman who had recovered from COVID-19. Sequencing was carried out using PBMCs or T cells enriched from blood (not recorded which).

CDR3 bases: TGTGCCAGCAGCTTGTGGGCAGGAGGCAACACCGGGGAGCTGTTTTTT. Protein sequence: CASSLWAGGNTGELFF. The J gene is TRBJ2-2, the V gene TRBV5-4; D may be TRBD2 (5 bases). The germline CDR1 and CDR2 sequences are SGHNT and YYREEE (reference sequence). The CDR3 extends over 16 amino acids. The V and J ends lost 1 base and 2 bases respectively, with 12 bases between them.